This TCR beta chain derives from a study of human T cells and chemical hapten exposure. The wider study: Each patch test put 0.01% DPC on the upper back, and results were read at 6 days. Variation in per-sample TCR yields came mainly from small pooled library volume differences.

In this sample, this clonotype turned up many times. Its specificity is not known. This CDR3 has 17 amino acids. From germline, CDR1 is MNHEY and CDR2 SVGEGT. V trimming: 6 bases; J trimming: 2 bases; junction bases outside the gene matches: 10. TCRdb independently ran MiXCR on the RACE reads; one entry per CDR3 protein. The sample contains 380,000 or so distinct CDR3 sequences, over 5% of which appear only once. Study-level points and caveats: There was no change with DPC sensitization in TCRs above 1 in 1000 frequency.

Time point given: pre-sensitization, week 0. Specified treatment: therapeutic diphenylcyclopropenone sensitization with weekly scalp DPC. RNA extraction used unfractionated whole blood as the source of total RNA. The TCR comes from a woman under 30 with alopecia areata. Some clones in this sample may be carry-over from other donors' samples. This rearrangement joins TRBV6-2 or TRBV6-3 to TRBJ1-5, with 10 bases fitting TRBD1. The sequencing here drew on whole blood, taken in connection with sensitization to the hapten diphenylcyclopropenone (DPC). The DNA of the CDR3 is TGTGCCAGCAGGCCGAATTATGGACAGGGGGGCAATCAGCCCCAGCATTTT. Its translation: CASRPNYGQGGNQPQHF.